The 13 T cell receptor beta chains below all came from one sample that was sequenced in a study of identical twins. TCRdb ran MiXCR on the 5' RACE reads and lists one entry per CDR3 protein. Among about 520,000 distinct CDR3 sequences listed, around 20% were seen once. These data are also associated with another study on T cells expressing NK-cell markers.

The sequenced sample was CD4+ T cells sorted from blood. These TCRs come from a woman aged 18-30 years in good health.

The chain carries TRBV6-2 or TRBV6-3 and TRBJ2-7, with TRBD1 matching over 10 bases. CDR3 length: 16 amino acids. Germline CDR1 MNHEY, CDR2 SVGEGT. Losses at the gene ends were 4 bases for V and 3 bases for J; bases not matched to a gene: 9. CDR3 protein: CASSSNAGTGVYEQYF. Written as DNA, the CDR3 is TGTGCCAGCAGTTCCAACGCCGGGACAGGGGTCTACGAGCAGTACTTC.

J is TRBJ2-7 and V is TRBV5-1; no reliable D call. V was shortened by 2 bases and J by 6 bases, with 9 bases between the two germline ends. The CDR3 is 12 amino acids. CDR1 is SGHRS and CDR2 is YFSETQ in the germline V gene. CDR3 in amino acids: CASSLGYLEQYF. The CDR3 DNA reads TGCGCCAGCAGCTTAGGCTATCTCGAGCAGTACTTC. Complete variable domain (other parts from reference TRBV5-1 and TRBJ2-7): KAGVTQTPRYLIKTRGQQVTLSCSPISGHRSVSWYQQTPGQGLQFLFEYFSETQRNKGNFPGRFSGRQFSNSRSEMNVSTLELGDSALYLCASSLGYLEQYFGPGTRLTVT.

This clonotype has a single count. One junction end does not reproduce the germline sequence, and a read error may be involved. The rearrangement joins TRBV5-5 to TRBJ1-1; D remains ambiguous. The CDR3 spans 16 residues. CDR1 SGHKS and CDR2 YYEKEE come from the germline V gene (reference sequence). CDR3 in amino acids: CASILATRETNTEAFF. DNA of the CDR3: TGTGCCAGCATCTTGGCTACCCGGGAGACGAACACTGAAGCTTTCTTT.

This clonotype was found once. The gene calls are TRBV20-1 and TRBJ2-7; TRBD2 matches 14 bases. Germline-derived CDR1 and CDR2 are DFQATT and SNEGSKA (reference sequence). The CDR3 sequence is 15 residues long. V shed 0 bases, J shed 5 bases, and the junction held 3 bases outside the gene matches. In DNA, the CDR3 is TGCAGTGCTAGAGAGACTAGCGGGAGGGCCCACGAGCAGTACTTC. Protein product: CSARETSGRAHEQYF.

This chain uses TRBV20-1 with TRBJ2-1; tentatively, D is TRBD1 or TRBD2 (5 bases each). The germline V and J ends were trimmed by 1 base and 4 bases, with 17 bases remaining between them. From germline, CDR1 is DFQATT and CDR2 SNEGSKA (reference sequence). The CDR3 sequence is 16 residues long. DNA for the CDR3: TGCAGTGCTAGAGTGGGACCGCAGCCAACATACAATGAGCAGTTCTTC. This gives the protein CSARVGPQPTYNEQFF.

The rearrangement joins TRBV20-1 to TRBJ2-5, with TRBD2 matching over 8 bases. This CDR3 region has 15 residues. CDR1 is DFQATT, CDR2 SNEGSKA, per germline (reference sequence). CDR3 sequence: CFARDLAGGPETQYF. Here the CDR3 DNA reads TGCTTTGCTAGAGATCTGGCGGGGGGCCCAGAGACCCAGTACTTC.

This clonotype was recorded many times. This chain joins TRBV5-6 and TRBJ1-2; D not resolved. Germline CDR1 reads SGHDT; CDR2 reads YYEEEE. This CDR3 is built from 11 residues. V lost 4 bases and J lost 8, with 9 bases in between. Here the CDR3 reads CASSRGGGYTF. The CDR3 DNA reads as TGTGCCAGCAGCCGAGGAGGCGGCTACACCTTC.

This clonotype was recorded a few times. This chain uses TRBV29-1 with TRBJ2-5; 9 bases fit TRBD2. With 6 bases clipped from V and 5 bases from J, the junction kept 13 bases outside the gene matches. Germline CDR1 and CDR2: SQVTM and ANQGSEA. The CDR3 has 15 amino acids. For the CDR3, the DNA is TGCAGCGTCAAGTCGGCGGGGGGGTCTTGGGAGACCCAGTACTTC. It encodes CSVKSAGGSWETQYF. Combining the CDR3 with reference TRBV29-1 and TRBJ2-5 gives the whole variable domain SAVISQKPSRDICQRGTSLTIQCQVDSQVTMMFWYRQQPGQSLTLIATANQGSEATYESGFVIDKFPISRPNLTFSTLTVSNMSPEDSSIYLCSVKSAGGSWETQYFGPGTRLLVL.

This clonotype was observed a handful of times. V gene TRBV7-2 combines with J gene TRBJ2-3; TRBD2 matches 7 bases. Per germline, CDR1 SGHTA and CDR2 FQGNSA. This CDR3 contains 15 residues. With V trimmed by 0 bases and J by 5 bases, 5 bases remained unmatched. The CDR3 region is CASSLARGGRDTQYF. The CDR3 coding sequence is TGTGCCAGCAGCTTAGCCCGGGGCGGGAGAGATACGCAGTATTTT.

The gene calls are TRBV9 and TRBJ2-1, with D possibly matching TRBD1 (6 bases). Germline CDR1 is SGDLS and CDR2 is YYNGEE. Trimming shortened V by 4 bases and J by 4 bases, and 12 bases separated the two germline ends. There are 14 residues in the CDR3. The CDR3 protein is CASSPRQAYNEQFF. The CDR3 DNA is TGTGCCAGCAGCCCCCGACAGGCATACAATGAGCAGTTCTTC.

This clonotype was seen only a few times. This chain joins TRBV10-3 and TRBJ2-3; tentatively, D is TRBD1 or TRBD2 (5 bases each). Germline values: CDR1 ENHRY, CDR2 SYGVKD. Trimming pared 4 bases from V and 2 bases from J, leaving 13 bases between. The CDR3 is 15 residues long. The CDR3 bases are TGTGCCATCAGTGGAGGGGCAACCTTCACAGATACGCAGTATTTT. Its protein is CAISGGATFTDTQYF.

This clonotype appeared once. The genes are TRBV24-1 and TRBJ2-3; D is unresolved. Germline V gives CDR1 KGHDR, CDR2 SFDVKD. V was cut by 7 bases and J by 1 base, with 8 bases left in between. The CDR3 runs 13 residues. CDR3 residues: CATSGSRTDTQYF. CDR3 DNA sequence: TGTGCCACCAGCGGCAGTCGCACAGATACGCAGTATTTT.

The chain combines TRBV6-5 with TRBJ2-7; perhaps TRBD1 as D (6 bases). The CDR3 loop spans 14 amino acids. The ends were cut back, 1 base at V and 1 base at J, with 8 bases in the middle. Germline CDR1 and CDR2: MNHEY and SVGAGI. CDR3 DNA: TGTGCCAGCAGTTACTTCGGACAGTCCTACGAGCAGTACTTC. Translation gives CASSYFGQSYEQYF.